The clone carrying this TCR beta chain was counted only a few times. Its antigen remains unknown. These data come from a study of beta chain features in type 1 diabetes. Background on the study: The examined sorted cells totaled about 98 million across samples.

Isolated RNA was reverse transcribed in full, so expressed TCRB transcripts were sequenced. Sequencing used immunoSEQ multiplex PCR; TCRdb keeps in-frame clones, though not all of them. The sample includes about 270,000 clones, 14% seen only once; the top ten take less than 0.02%. V dropped 3 bases and J dropped 2; count of bases not matched to a gene: 6. The CDR3 spans 16 residues. The germline CDR1 and CDR2 sequences are SGHDN and FVKESK. Study results and limitations: There was no resolution here of whether HLA type influences TCRB rearrangement. For Type 1 diabetes patients, all four CD4+ subsets carried TCRB CDR3s that were moderately but significantly shorter.

Sequenced material: naive CD4+ T cells from blood. This TCR derives from a man aged 25 to 40 with type 1 diabetes. This chain joins TRBV14 and TRBJ1-2, with 10 nucleotides matching TRBD1. For the CDR3, the DNA is TGTGCCAGCAGCCACCTCAGGACAGGGGGAAACTATGGCTACACCTTC. Its translation: CASSHLRTGGNYGYTF.